Sequencing of this T cell receptor beta chain was carried out in a study of T cells in Graves' hyperthyroidism and ophthalmopathy. The length of the CDR3 is 16 residues. The germline CDR1 and CDR2 sequences are SGHRS and YFSETQ. Unmatched junction bases numbered 8, after V lost 4 bases and J lost 1 base. This clonotype was detected ten times or more. TCR beta CDR3 sequences were amplified from RNA transcripts. The study used the HTBI primer set for a first-round RT-PCR of the TCR CDR3. TCRdb re-called the multiplex PCR reads through MiXCR, storing one row per CDR3 protein. The profile shows around 690,000 distinct CDR3 sequences, about 18% of them singletons. Each diagnosis was grounded in clinical symptoms, serum thyroxine and TRAb, thyroid ultrasound, and orbital computed tomography.

The material sequenced was blood. The V call is TRBV5-1, the J call TRBJ1-1; 9 bases fit TRBD1. The sequence came from a man between 45 and 60 years old with Graves' hyperthyroidism. The CDR3 region is CASSPRDRDPNTEAFF. The DNA of the CDR3 is TGCGCCAGCAGCCCCCGGGACAGGGACCCGAACACTGAAGCTTTCTTT. The variable domain in full, with the rest retrieved from reference TRBV5-1 and TRBJ1-1, is KAGVTQTPRYLIKTRGQQVTLSCSPISGHRSVSWYQQTPGQGLQFLFEYFSETQRNKGNFPGRFSGRQFSNSRSEMNVSTLELGDSALYLCASSPRDRDPNTEAFFGQGTRLTVV.